These 12 T cell receptor beta chains were sequenced from one sample in a study of technical replicates of blood from a few donors. TCRdb's copy holds only in-frame clones and misses some; the assay was immunoSEQ multiplex PCR. The sample consists of about 70,000 clones, approximately 96% of them appearing once. Sequencing input: T cells isolated from PBMCs. The receptor source for this set is a human donor in good health.

This chain uses TRBV7-8 with TRBJ2-7; TRBD2 matches 13 bases. This CDR3 comprises 17 residues. CDR1 and CDR2 (germline): SGHVS, FQNEAQ. Trimming cost V 4 bases and J 4 bases; bases outside gene matches: 10. The chain's CDR3 is CASSSRTSGSQRYEQYF. CDR3 coding DNA: TGTGCCAGCAGCTCCCGGACTAGCGGGAGTCAAAGGTACGAGCAGTACTTC.

V usage is TRBV29-1 and J usage is TRBJ2-3, with 9 bases that match TRBD2. Germline V lookup: CDR1 SQVTM, CDR2 ANQGSEA. This CDR3 comprises 15 residues. Trimming at V came to 2 bases and at J to 2 bases, leaving 5 bases not matched to a gene. CDR3 in amino acids: CSVEISGGTTDTQYF. The CDR3 region has the DNA TGCAGCGTTGAAATTAGCGGGGGTACCACAGATACGCAGTATTTT.

The chain combines TRBV10-3 with TRBJ1-1; perhaps TRBD1 as D (5 bases). Germline CDR1 ENHRY, CDR2 SYGVKD. V was shortened by 5 bases and J by 6 bases, with 10 bases between the two germline ends. The CDR3 runs to 12 residues. The CDR3 bases are TGTGCCATCAGTCTGGCAGGGTCTGAAGCTTTCTTT. Translation: CAISLAGSEAFF.

The chain couples TRBV28 to TRBJ1-5, with D perhaps matching TRBD1 (6 bases). Germline assignment: CDR1 MDHEN and CDR2 SYDVKM. V lost 2 bases to trimming and J lost 1 base, with 18 bases between them. CDR3 length: 18 residues. The CDR3 is CASSLRKSRQASNQPQHF. The DNA for the CDR3 is TGTGCCAGCAGTTTACGTAAGTCCCGACAGGCAAGCAATCAGCCCCAGCATTTT.

Turning to this clone: Relative to the germline gene, one junction end is altered; a read error may explain this. The V gene is TRBV7-9, the J gene TRBJ2-2; 7 bases align to TRBD2. The CDR3 runs to 16 residues. Per germline, CDR1 SEHNR and CDR2 FQNEAQ (reference sequence). The CDR3 nucleotides read TGTGCCAGCAAGGGGCTAGCGGAGCCGAACAGCGGGGAGCTGTTTTTT. Translation gives CASKGLAEPNSGELFF.

The rearrangement links TRBV4-1 to TRBJ1-4, with unresolved D. The CDR3 extends over 15 amino acids. The V end lost 4 bases, the J end lost 8 bases, and 17 bases lay between the germline ends. CDR1 and CDR2 from the germline V gene are MGHRA and YSYEKL. The CDR3 sequence is CASSPQEGFDEKLFF. Here the CDR3 DNA reads TGCGCCAGCAGCCCCCAGGAGGGTTTTGACGAAAAACTGTTTTTT.

The chain employs TRBV5-1 and TRBJ1-1; 7 bases match TRBD1. CDR1 SGHRS and CDR2 YFSETQ come from the germline V gene. V lost 6 bases to trimming and J lost 1 base; unmatched junction nucleotides: 6. CDR3 length: 14 amino acids. CDR3 sequence: CASTSAGGNTEAFF. The CDR3 DNA reads as TGCGCCAGCACCTCTGCAGGGGGGAACACTGAAGCTTTCTTT.

V gene TRBV27 combines with J gene TRBJ1-3; 7 nucleotides align to TRBD1. Germline trimming cut 5 bases from V and 3 bases from J; bases unmatched to any gene: 10. The CDR3 extends over 16 amino acids. The V gene's germline CDR1 is MNHEY and CDR2 SMNVEV (reference sequence). The CDR3 DNA reads as TGTGCCAGCAGTACCCGGGCAGGGGGTCATGGAAACACCATATATTTT. Translating it yields CASSTRAGGHGNTIYF.

The chain combines TRBV27 with TRBJ1-2; unclear D gene. The CDR3 has 16 residues. Between the trimmed V and J ends, which lost 0 bases and 6 bases, there was a span of 17 bases. The germline gives CDR1 MNHEY, CDR2 SMNVEV (reference sequence). This chain's CDR3 is CASSLSAVIEINGYTF. As DNA, the CDR3 is TGTGCCAGCAGTTTATCGGCGGTTATTGAGATTAATGGCTACACCTTC.

The chain carries TRBV28 and TRBJ2-2; perhaps TRBD1 as D (5 bases). The length of the CDR3 is 15 residues. Trimming removed 1 base at V and 0 bases at J, with 6 bases between. Germline V lookup: CDR1 MDHEN, CDR2 SYDVKM. The CDR3 nucleotides read TGTGCCAGCAGTTTATCACAGGCGAACACCGGGGAGCTGTTTTTT. Its translation is CASSLSQANTGELFF.

The J gene is TRBJ2-1, the V gene TRBV7-2; TRBD2 aligns across 14 bases. CDR1 and CDR2 from the germline V gene are SGHTA and FQGNSA. The length of the CDR3 is 15 residues. V was clipped by 5 bases and J by 15 bases; unmatched bases: 12. The CDR3 coding sequence is TGTGCCAGCAGCCCGGGACTAGCGGGAGTGATCCGTCGGTTCTTC. Encoded protein: CASSPGLAGVIRRFF.

The J gene is TRBJ2-5, the V gene TRBV6-5, with D possibly matching TRBD2 (5 bases). V lost 8 bases and J lost 5, with 15 bases in between. The CDR3 is made up of 13 amino acids. Per germline, CDR1 MNHEY and CDR2 SVGAGI. The CDR3 sequence: CASAGGRRETQYF. CDR3 bases: TGTGCCAGCGCCGGAGGACGGAGGGAGACCCAGTACTTC.